These T cell receptor beta chains were read from a single sample in a study of identical twins. TCRdb itself ran the 5' RACE reads through MiXCR, one entry per CDR3 protein. The sample records 400,000 to 600,000 distinct CDR3 sequences, around 24% being singletons. These data were also reused for a study on yellow fever vaccine responses in identical twins.

The source material was CD4+ T cells sorted from blood. These receptors were taken from a woman between 18 and 29 years old in good health. CDR3s include the opening cysteine and the closing phenylalanine or tryptophan. Fields, in order: V gene, J gene, clone size, D gene, CDR3 DNA, CDR3 protein. The D gene is left open where the match is weak. A clone size is listed for some rows: how often the clone was seen (once, few, many), or a class if it is expanded.

v_call: TRBV7-2; j_call: TRBJ2-2; clone_size: -; d_call: -; cdr3_nt: TGTGCCAGCAGCTTTGGGGGAGTAAGAACCGGGGAGCTGTTTTTT; cdr3_aa: CASSFGGVRTGELFF
v_call: TRBV28; j_call: TRBJ1-1; clone_size: few; d_call: -; cdr3_nt: TGTGCCAGCAGTTCTATTACGGGGAAAGCTTTCTTT; cdr3_aa: CASSSITGKAFF
v_call: TRBV19; j_call: TRBJ2-3; clone_size: few; d_call: -; cdr3_nt: TGTGCCAGTAGTATAGGCGGAAGCACAGATACGCAGTATTTT; cdr3_aa: CASSIGGSTDTQYF
v_call: TRBV4-1; j_call: TRBJ1-2; clone_size: -; d_call: TRBD1; cdr3_nt: TGCGCCAGCAGCCAAGAGGACAGGGTGGACTATGGCTACACCTTC; cdr3_aa: CASSQEDRVDYGYTF
v_call: TRBV29-1; j_call: TRBJ1-1; clone_size: few; d_call: -; cdr3_nt: TGCAGCGTTCGTCGATTGAACACTGAAGCTTTCTTT; cdr3_aa: CSVRRLNTEAFF
v_call: TRBV27; j_call: TRBJ2-3; clone_size: -; d_call: TRBD2; cdr3_nt: TGTGCCAGCAGACGAGGACTAGCGGGCAAGGCGGCAGATACGCAGTATTTT; cdr3_aa: CASRRGLAGKAADTQYF
v_call: TRBV12-3/TRBV12-4; j_call: TRBJ2-7; clone_size: -; d_call: -; cdr3_nt: TGTGCCAGCAGTCCCATGGGGCTCAGCGGTACTTCCTACGAGCAGTACTTC; cdr3_aa: CASSPMGLSGTSYEQYF
v_call: TRBV15; j_call: TRBJ2-2; clone_size: -; d_call: TRBD2; cdr3_nt: TGTGCCACCAGCAGAGCGGGGGGGCAGTCGAACACCGGGGAGCTGTTTTTT; cdr3_aa: CATSRAGGQSNTGELFF
v_call: TRBV3-1; j_call: TRBJ2-2; clone_size: -; d_call: -; cdr3_nt: TGTGCCAGCAGCGCGGAGGCGGGGACCGGGGAGCTGTTTTTT; cdr3_aa: CASSAEAGTGELFF
v_call: TRBV28; j_call: TRBJ1-1; clone_size: -; d_call: -; cdr3_nt: TGTGCCAGCATAGGGCGCATGAACACTGAAGCTTTCTTT; cdr3_aa: CASIGRMNTEAFF
v_call: TRBV3-1; j_call: TRBJ2-3; clone_size: many; d_call: -; cdr3_nt: TGTGCCAGCAGCCGAAAGACTATTAGGGCAGATACGCAGTATTTT; cdr3_aa: CASSRKTIRADTQYF
v_call: TRBV6-1; j_call: TRBJ2-7; clone_size: -; d_call: -; cdr3_nt: TGTGCCAGCAGTGAGACGGGACTCGCGTATTACAAGGAGCAGTACTTC; cdr3_aa: CASSETGLAYYKEQYF
v_call: TRBV28; j_call: TRBJ1-2; clone_size: -; d_call: -; cdr3_nt: TGTGCCAGCAGTTTTATCGGCCGTAACTATGGCTACACCTTC; cdr3_aa: CASSFIGRNYGYTF
v_call: TRBV5-1; j_call: TRBJ1-1; clone_size: -; d_call: TRBD1; cdr3_nt: TGCGCCAGCAGCCTACAACCGGACAGGGCCGCTGAAGCTTTCTTT; cdr3_aa: CASSLQPDRAAEAFF
v_call: TRBV20-1; j_call: TRBJ2-7; clone_size: few; d_call: -; cdr3_nt: TGCAGTGCTAGAGGACCTACAGGGTCCTACGAGCAGTACTTC; cdr3_aa: CSARGPTGSYEQYF
v_call: TRBV6-2/TRBV6-3; j_call: TRBJ2-2; clone_size: -; d_call: -; cdr3_nt: TGTGCCAGCAGTTACTATCTAGCTAGTGGGGAGCTGTTTTTT; cdr3_aa: CASSYYLASGELFF
v_call: TRBV24-1; j_call: TRBJ2-2; clone_size: -; d_call: -; cdr3_nt: TGTGCCACCAGTGACAGAGGGACCTACACCGGGGAGCTGTTTTTT; cdr3_aa: CATSDRGTYTGELFF
v_call: TRBV7-6; j_call: TRBJ2-5; clone_size: -; d_call: TRBD1; cdr3_nt: TGTGCCAGCAGTCAACAACAGGGGGCAGCGGAGACCCAGTACTTC; cdr3_aa: CASSQQQGAAETQYF
v_call: TRBV12-3/TRBV12-4; j_call: TRBJ2-7; clone_size: few; d_call: -; cdr3_nt: TGTGCCAGCAGCCTCGATCGGGGCCGCTACGAGCAGTACTTC; cdr3_aa: CASSLDRGRYEQYF
v_call: TRBV12-3/TRBV12-4; j_call: TRBJ1-4; clone_size: many; d_call: -; cdr3_nt: TGTGCCAGCAGTCCTAGGACAGTCCGAACTAATGAAAAACTGTTTTTT; cdr3_aa: CASSPRTVRTNEKLFF
v_call: TRBV29-1; j_call: TRBJ2-7; clone_size: -; d_call: TRBD2; cdr3_nt: TGCAGCGTTACCGGGACTAGCGGGAGAGTGGACTACGAGCAGTACTTC; cdr3_aa: CSVTGTSGRVDYEQYF
v_call: TRBV14; j_call: TRBJ2-1; clone_size: -; d_call: TRBD2; cdr3_nt: TGTGCCAGCAGCCAAGACCCACTAGCGGGAGTACGAAATGAGCAGTTCTTC; cdr3_aa: CASSQDPLAGVRNEQFF
v_call: TRBV7-9; j_call: TRBJ1-1; clone_size: -; d_call: -; cdr3_nt: TGTGCCAGCAGCTTATTGGCATTTATGAACACTGAAGCTTTCTTT; cdr3_aa: CASSLLAFMNTEAFF
v_call: TRBV7-9; j_call: TRBJ2-1; clone_size: few; d_call: -; cdr3_nt: TGTGCCAGCAGCCCCCGGGGCGGAGTTTACAATGAGCAGTTCTTC; cdr3_aa: CASSPRGGVYNEQFF
v_call: TRBV25-1; j_call: TRBJ1-5; clone_size: few; d_call: TRBD1; cdr3_nt: TGTGCCAGCAGTGAAACAGGGGGTGGGCAGCCCCAGCATTTT; cdr3_aa: CASSETGGGQPQHF
v_call: TRBV20-1; j_call: TRBJ2-7; clone_size: few; d_call: -; cdr3_nt: TGCAGTGCTAGAGGGGGCGCGGCTACCTACGAGCAGTACTTC; cdr3_aa: CSARGGAATYEQYF
v_call: TRBV5-6; j_call: TRBJ2-3; clone_size: -; d_call: -; cdr3_nt: TGTGCCAGCAGCTTGGGCGTTCACGGCACAGATACGCAGTATTTT; cdr3_aa: CASSLGVHGTDTQYF
v_call: TRBV5-1; j_call: TRBJ2-7; clone_size: few; d_call: TRBD2; cdr3_nt: TGCGCCAGCAGCCCTGGGTTGCGGCTAGCGGGAGATTACGAGCAGTACTTC; cdr3_aa: CASSPGLRLAGDYEQYF
v_call: TRBV12-3/TRBV12-4; j_call: TRBJ1-3; clone_size: few; d_call: TRBD1; cdr3_nt: TGTGCCAGCAGTGACAGGGTTTACTCTGGAAACACCATATATTTT; cdr3_aa: CASSDRVYSGNTIYF
v_call: TRBV5-6; j_call: TRBJ2-3; clone_size: -; d_call: -; cdr3_nt: TGTGCCAGCAGCTTAGCGGCCACCCTTAATACGCAGTATTTT; cdr3_aa: CASSLAATLNTQYF
v_call: TRBV12-3/TRBV12-4; j_call: TRBJ1-5; clone_size: -; d_call: TRBD1; cdr3_nt: TGTGCCAGCAGCGCAAGAACAGGGGTTCAGCCCCAGCATTTT; cdr3_aa: CASSARTGVQPQHF
v_call: TRBV12-3/TRBV12-4; j_call: TRBJ1-6; clone_size: few; d_call: -; cdr3_nt: TGTGCCAGCAGTTTTCGTGATTCCAATTCACCCCTCCACTTT; cdr3_aa: CASSFRDSNSPLHF
v_call: TRBV12-3/TRBV12-4; j_call: TRBJ1-2; clone_size: many; d_call: -; cdr3_nt: TGTGCCAGCAGTCCACAGGAAAACTATGGCTACACCTTC; cdr3_aa: CASSPQENYGYTF
v_call: TRBV20-1; j_call: TRBJ2-1; clone_size: few; d_call: -; cdr3_nt: TGCAGTGCTCGCCATGGGAGCGACTCCTACAATGAGCAGTTCTTC; cdr3_aa: CSARHGSDSYNEQFF
v_call: TRBV29-1; j_call: TRBJ2-3; clone_size: -; d_call: TRBD2; cdr3_nt: TGCAGCGCAACTAGCGGGAGGGCTGTAGATACGCAGTATTTT; cdr3_aa: CSATSGRAVDTQYF
v_call: TRBV19; j_call: TRBJ2-1; clone_size: -; d_call: -; cdr3_nt: TGTGCCAGTAGTAAGACGGGGTATGAGCAGTTCTTC; cdr3_aa: CASSKTGYEQFF
v_call: TRBV2; j_call: TRBJ2-2; clone_size: few; d_call: -; cdr3_nt: TGTGCCAGCAGTTGGCAGGGGTTCACCGGGGAGCTGTTTTTT; cdr3_aa: CASSWQGFTGELFF
v_call: TRBV12-3/TRBV12-4; j_call: TRBJ2-1; clone_size: many; d_call: -; cdr3_nt: TGTGCCAGCAGTTTAACCGTCAGCTCCTACAATGAGCAGTTCTTC; cdr3_aa: CASSLTVSSYNEQFF
v_call: TRBV27; j_call: TRBJ2-7; clone_size: -; d_call: -; cdr3_nt: TGTGCCAGCAGTTTCCAACCATCGACCTACGAGCAGTACTTC; cdr3_aa: CASSFQPSTYEQYF
v_call: TRBV20-1; j_call: TRBJ2-3; clone_size: -; d_call: TRBD2; cdr3_nt: TGCTCTGGACTAGCGGGAGCCGCAGATACGCAGTATTTT; cdr3_aa: CSGLAGAADTQYF
v_call: TRBV18; j_call: TRBJ2-5; clone_size: -; d_call: -; cdr3_nt: TGTGCCAGCTCCCAAAATAATCTGGACCAAGAGACCCAGTACTTC; cdr3_aa: CASSQNNLDQETQYF
v_call: TRBV10-3; j_call: TRBJ1-5; clone_size: few; d_call: -; cdr3_nt: TGTGCCATCAGTGAGTCCGGGCCCGGCAATCAGCCCCAGCATTTT; cdr3_aa: CAISESGPGNQPQHF
v_call: TRBV6-5; j_call: TRBJ1-1; clone_size: few; d_call: TRBD1; cdr3_nt: TGTGCCAGCAGTTACGGGACAGGTCAAGTCACTGAAGCTTTCTTT; cdr3_aa: CASSYGTGQVTEAFF
v_call: TRBV13; j_call: TRBJ2-7; clone_size: once; d_call: -; cdr3_nt: TGTGCCAGCAGCTTAGTGGCAGGGCGACTGGCGGGGAGCTCCTACGAGCAGTACTTC; cdr3_aa: CASSLVAGRLAGSSYEQYF